This T cell receptor (beta chain) was retrieved from a study of T-cell memory formation after mild COVID-19. About the research overall: Across donors, TCR clusters were largely donor specific.

Study-wide findings and caveats: Contracting CD4+ clones were located mainly in CM and EM, and CD8+ clones in EMRA. Among clones peaking at day 37 in the second wave, SARS-CoV-2 specificity remained unconfirmed.

Points on this clonotype: The antigen is not known. Relative to the germline gene, one junction end is altered; a read error may explain this.

TCRdb re-called the 5' RACE reads through MiXCR, storing one row per CDR3 protein. The data contain 350,000 to 500,000 distinct CDR3 sequences, about a sixth of them seen just once; the ten biggest clones take up around a fifth. This clonotype originated in a young man who had mild COVID-19 (a few samples of this study predate the infection). Cell type and time point are not known. The sample comprised PBMCs or a T cell subset sorted from them (not recorded which).

CDR3 loop: CASSYSTTLNSGF. The CDR3 DNA sequence: TGTGCCAGCAGTTACTCTACCACCCTAAACAGCGGCTTC. The chain has TRBV6-6 and TRBJ2-5; D might be TRBD2 (5 bases). Germline CDR1 MNHNY, CDR2 SVGAGI (reference sequence). The CDR3 loop spans 13 amino acids.